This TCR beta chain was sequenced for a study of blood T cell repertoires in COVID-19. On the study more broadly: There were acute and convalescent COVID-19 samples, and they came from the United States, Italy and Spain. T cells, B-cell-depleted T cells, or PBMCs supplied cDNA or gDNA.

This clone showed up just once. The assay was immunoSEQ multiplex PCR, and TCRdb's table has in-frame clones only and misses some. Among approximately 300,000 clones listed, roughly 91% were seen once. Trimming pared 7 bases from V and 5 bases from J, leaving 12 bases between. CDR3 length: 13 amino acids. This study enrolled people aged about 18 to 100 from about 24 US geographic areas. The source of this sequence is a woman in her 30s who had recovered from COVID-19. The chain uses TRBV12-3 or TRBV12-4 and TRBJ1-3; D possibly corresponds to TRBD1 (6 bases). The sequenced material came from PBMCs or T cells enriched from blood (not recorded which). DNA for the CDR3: TGTGCCAGCACCCCAGACAGGAGAAACACCATATATTTT. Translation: CASTPDRRNTIYF.